Each of the 27 T cell receptor beta chains below was sequenced from the same sample in a study of blood T cell repertoires in COVID-19 (dated by TCRdb to 2018 to 2021). To prepare the library, the immunoSEQ multiplex PCR assay was applied. Not all clones reach the TCRdb copy of this immuneACCESS table, which keeps in-frame sequences only. Checked studies attribute under half of the gap to unresolved V genes and leave the rest unexplained. The sample table shows about 260,000 clones, and 80% to 90% are seen once. 8% to 9.5% of the sample is taken by the ten largest. The sequenced sample was peripheral blood. The receptors were gathered from a woman aged 45-60 years who had recovered from COVID-19.

The chain couples TRBV12-3 or TRBV12-4 to TRBJ2-1, with a weak D call TRBD2 (6 bases). The CDR3 is 12 amino acids. Trimming cost V 5 bases and J 8 bases, with 10 bases left between them. The CDR3 is CASSVGGYEQFF. As DNA, the CDR3 is TGTGCCAGCAGTGTCGGAGGGTATGAGCAGTTCTTC.

The rearrangement joins TRBV5-1 to TRBJ2-2, with D hard to call. CDR3 length: 17 amino acids. Looked up from germline, CDR1 is SGHRS and CDR2 is YFSETQ. Between the trimmed V and J ends, which lost 3 bases and 0 bases, there was a span of 15 bases. CDR3 protein: CASSYYSGPANTGELFF. CDR3 coding DNA: TGCGCCAGCAGCTATTACAGTGGGCCCGCGAACACCGGGGAGCTGTTTTTT.

The chain joins TRBV29-1 to TRBJ2-3; maybe TRBD2 (5 bases). The CDR3 is 14 residues long. The V gene lost 4 bases and the J gene lost 1 base, with 12 bases spanning the gap. Germline V gene sequence: CDR1 SQVTM, CDR2 ANQGSEA. The CDR3 DNA is TGCAGCGTTGGAGGGAGTAGTCGCACAGATACGCAGTATTTT. It encodes CSVGGSSRTDTQYF.

The gene calls are TRBV4-3 and TRBJ2-6; the D gene is possibly TRBD2 (6 bases). The CDR3 spans 18 residues. The V end was cut by 4 bases, the J end by 1 base, with 17 bases between. Germline loops: CDR1 LGHNA, CDR2 YSLEER. In DNA, the CDR3 is TGCGCCAGCAGCCGGATGGGGTCCGGGGGATCTGGGGCCAACGTCCTGACTTTC. Translating it yields CASSRMGSGGSGANVLTF.

The genes are TRBV25-1 and TRBJ2-3, with TRBD2 matching over 13 bases. With 6 bases clipped from V and 7 bases from J, the junction kept 7 bases outside the gene matches. CDR1 MGHDK and CDR2 SYGVNS come from the germline V gene. This CDR3 region has 15 residues. The CDR3, as DNA: TGTGCCAGCAGGATGGGGACTAGCGGGAAAAATACGCAGTATTTT. It specifies CASRMGTSGKNTQYF.

The rearrangement uses TRBV27 and TRBJ2-1; possibly TRBD2 for D (5 bases). Germline CDR1 MNHEY, CDR2 SMNVEV (reference sequence). The V end was cut by 1 base, the J end by 13 bases, with 14 bases between. The CDR3 is 13 amino acids. The CDR3 sequence is CASSLYGPEEQFF. CDR3 DNA: TGTGCCAGCAGTTTATACGGCCCGGAGGAACAGTTCTTC.

About this clone: Other nucleotide sequences in the sample specify the same CDR3. The chain's CDR3 is CASSITGGGNQPQHF. The CDR3, as DNA: TGTGCCAGTAGTATAACAGGGGGCGGCAATCAGCCCCAGCATTTT. The rearrangement joins TRBV19 to TRBJ1-5, with 9 nucleotides matching TRBD1. The CDR3 sequence is 15 residues long. The germline V gene encodes CDR1 LNHDA and CDR2 SQIVND (reference sequence). Losses at the gene ends were 2 bases for V and 2 bases for J; bases not matched to a gene: 1.

V and J are TRBV19 and TRBJ2-1; the match to TRBD2 covers 13 bases. The V segment lost 5 bases and the J segment 9 bases; nucleotides outside the gene matches: 10. From germline, CDR1 is LNHDA and CDR2 SQIVND (reference sequence). CDR3 size: 16 residues. CDR3 residues: CASSETGTSGKGEQFF. The DNA of the CDR3 is TGTGCCAGTAGTGAGACCGGGACTAGCGGGAAGGGTGAGCAGTTCTTC.

The CDR3 spells CASSTRTSGRRNYEQYF. The CDR3 DNA sequence: TGTGCCAGTAGTACCCGGACTAGCGGGAGAAGAAACTACGAGCAGTACTTC. The chain recombines TRBV19 with TRBJ2-7, with 13 bases that match TRBD2. Germline V CDR1 and CDR2: LNHDA, SQIVND (reference sequence). The CDR3 is made up of 17 amino acids. V trimming: 4 bases; J trimming: 3 bases; junction bases outside the gene matches: 9.

The CDR3 nucleotides read TGTGCCAGCAGTTACTGGGCATCGGCTGATAACTATGGCTACACCTTC. It translates to CASSYWASADNYGYTF. The chain combines TRBV6-5 with TRBJ1-2; the D is unclear. V lost 1 base and J 1 base, leaving 13 bases between the germline ends. This CDR3 has 16 amino acids. CDR1 MNHEY and CDR2 SVGAGI come from the germline V gene.

V gene TRBV9 combines with J gene TRBJ2-7; 8 bases are a match to TRBD2. Germline CDR1 reads SGDLS; CDR2 reads YYNGEE. With 4 bases clipped from V and 1 base from J, the junction kept 7 bases outside the gene matches. The CDR3 has 15 residues. CDR3 region: CASSQSSGGSYEQYF. The DNA of the CDR3 is TGTGCCAGCAGCCAGTCCAGCGGGGGTTCCTACGAGCAGTACTTC.

The chain uses TRBV27 and TRBJ2-5; 11 bases map to TRBD2. Germline assignment: CDR1 MNHEY and CDR2 SMNVEV (reference sequence). Germline trimming cut 6 bases from V and 7 bases from J; bases unmatched to any gene: 19. There are 18 residues in the CDR3. CDR3 bases: TGTGCCAGCAGCCAGAGGGGTCTAGCGGGGGGCCCCAAAGGGACCCAGTACTTC. It yields the protein CASSQRGLAGGPKGTQYF.

This clone was seen just once. This chain links TRBV4-3 with TRBJ2-5; 11 bases map to TRBD2. Germline V CDR1 and CDR2: LGHNA, YSLEER. This CDR3 is built from 17 residues. With 0 bases clipped from V and 2 bases from J, the junction kept 5 bases outside the gene matches. CDR3 loop: CASSQDRTSGLQETQYF. CDR3 in DNA: TGCGCCAGCAGCCAAGATAGGACTAGCGGGCTTCAAGAGACCCAGTACTTC.

The rearrangement joins TRBV6-5 to TRBJ2-7; TRBD1 matches at 7 bases. Germline V CDR1 and CDR2: MNHEY, SVGAGI. The CDR3 has 15 amino acids. Trimming at V came to 5 bases and at J to 3 bases, leaving 10 bases not matched to a gene. The CDR3 coding sequence is TGTGCCAGCAGTCGACCTTCGACAGGGCACTACGAGCAGTACTTC. Translated, it gives CASSRPSTGHYEQYF.

This clone occurred once. This sample also contains other DNA sequences that code for the same CDR3. The chain carries TRBV11-1 and TRBJ2-7, with 7 bases identical to TRBD1. CDR1 SGHAT and CDR2 FQDESV come from the germline V gene (reference sequence). The CDR3 covers 15 residues. V lost 5 bases, J lost 1 base, and 8 bases stayed unmatched. The CDR3, as DNA: TGTGCCAGCAGCCCCCGGACAGGCCATTCCTACGAGCAGTACTTC. It codes for CASSPRTGHSYEQYF.

In the case of this clone: A read error may produce the germline difference seen at one junction end. V gene TRBV28 combines with J gene TRBJ2-1; 11 nucleotides agree with TRBD2. Germline CDR1 is MDHEN and CDR2 is SYDVKM. The CDR3 has 15 residues. CDR3 loop: CASGLTTSGNNEQFF. Here the CDR3 DNA reads TGTGCCAGCGGTTTGACGACTAGCGGGAATAATGAGCAGTTCTTC.

The gene calls are TRBV27 and TRBJ2-7; D is ambiguous. Per the germline V gene, CDR1 is MNHEY and CDR2 is SMNVEV (reference sequence). The CDR3 has 15 residues. Trimming shortened V by 3 bases and J by 0 bases, and 12 bases separated the two germline ends. In nucleotides, the CDR3 is TGTGCCAGCAGTTTGGCAGGATTCGTCTCCTACGAGCAGTACTTC. Residues: CASSLAGFVSYEQYF.

This chain connects TRBV2 to TRBJ1-5; perhaps TRBD1 as D (5 bases). The CDR3 runs to 13 residues. Germline lookup yields CDR1 SNHLY and CDR2 FYNNEI. V was cut by 5 bases and J by 1 base, with 6 bases left in between. CDR3 protein: CASSQGSNQPQHF. CDR3 coding DNA: TGTGCCAGCAGTCAGGGAAGCAATCAGCCCCAGCATTTT.

The chain has TRBV28 and TRBJ2-1; 7 nucleotides align to TRBD2. From germline, CDR1 is MDHEN and CDR2 SYDVKM. The CDR3 loop spans 15 amino acids. V shed 5 bases and J 10 bases; nucleotides not matched to a gene: 14. The CDR3 loop reads CASSQPPGLPPEQFF. CDR3 DNA: TGTGCCAGCAGTCAACCACCGGGACTACCGCCGGAGCAGTTCTTC.

CDR3 in DNA: TGTGCCAGCAGCGCAGTGGGGACTAGCGGGATGTACAATGAGCAGTTCTTC. This encodes CASSAVGTSGMYNEQFF. V is TRBV9 and J is TRBJ2-1, with 13 bases fitting TRBD2. Trimming removed 3 bases from V and 4 bases from J; junction bases left unmatched: 7. The germline V gene has CDR1 SGDLS and CDR2 YYNGEE. CDR3 size: 17 residues.

The J gene is TRBJ2-3, the V gene TRBV5-1; 7 bases are shared with TRBD1. The V gene end was trimmed by 4 bases and the J gene end by 0 bases; junction bases not matched to a gene: 11. From germline, CDR1 is SGHRS and CDR2 YFSETQ. This CDR3 has 17 residues. This CDR3 reads CASSPTQTGQSTDTQYF. DNA of the CDR3: TGCGCCAGCAGCCCGACTCAGACAGGGCAAAGCACAGATACGCAGTATTTT.

The chain couples TRBV19 to TRBJ1-2, with TRBD1 matching 7 bases. The J segment lost 5 bases and the V segment lost 4 bases, leaving 7 bases of the junction unmatched. Germline CDR1 LNHDA, CDR2 SQIVND (reference sequence). The CDR3 runs to 14 residues. CDR3 nucleotide sequence: TGTGCCAGTAGTACAGGGGGAGTCCCATATGGCTACACCTTC. Translating it yields CASSTGGVPYGYTF. The variable domain in full, with the rest retrieved from reference TRBV19 and TRBJ1-2, is DGGITQSPKYLFRKEGQNVTLSCEQNLNHDAMYWYRQDPGQGLRLIYYSQIVNDFQKGDIAEGYSVSREKKESFPLTVTSAQKNPTAFYLCASSTGGVPYGYTFGSGTRLTVV.

The chain is built from TRBV6-5 and TRBJ1-4; 7 bases agree with TRBD1. Germline CDR1 reads MNHEY; CDR2 reads SVGAGI. There are 14 residues in the CDR3. V trimming: 6 bases; J trimming: 6 bases; junction bases outside the gene matches: 7. As DNA, the CDR3 is TGTGCCAGCAGACAGACAGGGCCGGATGAAAAACTGTTTTTT. This codes for CASRQTGPDEKLFF.

The chain employs TRBV19 and TRBJ1-4; 7 nucleotides match TRBD1. The CDR3 contains 15 residues. CDR1 LNHDA and CDR2 SQIVND come from the germline V gene (reference sequence). Trimming removed 3 bases from V and 2 bases from J; junction bases left unmatched: 3. The CDR3 sequence: CASSIWDSTNEKLFF. The CDR3 coding sequence is TGTGCCAGTAGTATTTGGGACAGCACTAATGAAAAACTGTTTTTT.

J is TRBJ2-7 and V is TRBV7-9, with 13 bases identical to TRBD2. CDR3 length: 14 amino acids. From germline, CDR1 is SEHNR and CDR2 FQNEAQ (reference sequence). V shed 4 bases, J shed 7 bases, and the junction held 4 bases outside the gene matches. The CDR3 DNA is TGTGCCAGCAGCTCCGGACTAGCGGGAGTTGAGCAGTACTTC. Translation: CASSSGLAGVEQYF.

The V gene is TRBV14, the J gene TRBJ2-3; TRBD2 matches at 9 bases. The junction had 8 bases not matched to a gene; V was cut back by 0 bases and J by 4 bases. The CDR3 is made up of 17 amino acids. CDR1 is SGHDN, CDR2 FVKESK, per germline. The CDR3 is CASSQEYPGLAPDTQYF. The DNA of the CDR3 is TGTGCCAGCAGCCAAGAGTATCCGGGACTAGCTCCAGATACGCAGTATTTT.

V usage is TRBV28 and J usage is TRBJ2-7; the match to TRBD2 covers 8 bases. The V gene's germline CDR1 is MDHEN and CDR2 SYDVKM. The CDR3 is 14 residues long. V lost 5 bases to trimming and J lost 3 bases; unmatched junction nucleotides: 6. The CDR3 sequence: CASSPAGGLYEQYF. For the CDR3, the DNA is TGTGCCAGCAGTCCGGCGGGGGGCCTCTACGAGCAGTACTTC. The whole variable domain, filled in from reference TRBV28 and TRBJ2-7, reads DVKVTQSSRYLVKRTGEKVFLECVQDMDHENMFWYRQDPGLGLRLIYFSYDVKMKEKGDIPEGYSVSREKKERFSLILESASTNQTSMYLCASSPAGGLYEQYFGPGTRLTVT.